These 8 T cell receptor delta chains were all obtained from the same sample, sequenced in a study of gamma-delta T cells after stem cell transplantation. TCRdb redid the clone calls on the RT-PCR reads with CATT. The sample includes 2,200 or so delta-chain clones, over 2.5% of them seen just once. The sample taken for sequencing was gamma-delta T cells. These receptor sequences come from a human donor. It is not recorded whose cells these are; they may come from a transplant donor.

The genes are TRDV2 and TRDJ1; 9 bases fit TRDD3. Germline CDR1 and CDR2: GEAIGNYY and EKD. J was trimmed by 3 bases and V by 2 bases; bases with no gene match: 18. The CDR3 is made up of 19 amino acids. The CDR3 DNA follows: TGTGCCTGTGACATCCTCCTAAACGATTCGGGGGATACCCCCGATAAACTCATCTTT. It is translated as CACDILLNDSGDTPDKLIF.

This clone was seen more than once but under ten times. V and J are TRDV2 and TRDJ3; TRDD3 matches 7 bases. V dropped 0 bases and J dropped 0; count of bases not matched to a gene: 10. Germline values: CDR1 GEAIGNYY, CDR2 EKD. This CDR3 is built from 20 residues. Written as DNA, the CDR3 is TGTGCCTGTGACACCCTGGGGGGCCTAGGGAGCTCCTGGGACACCCGACAGATGTTTTTC. It yields the protein CACDTLGGLGSSWDTRQMFF.

The V and J genes are TRDV2 and TRDJ3; 10 bases line up with TRDD3. This CDR3 is 23 amino acids long. Germline values: CDR1 GEAIGNYY, CDR2 EKD. J lost 2 bases, V lost 0 bases, and 18 bases had no gene match. CDR3 DNA: TGTGCCTGTGACACCGGGTTTTTGGGGGATACTGGTAAGCCGACCTGGGACACCCGACAGATGTTTTTC. It codes for CACDTGFLGDTGKPTWDTRQMFF.

This clone is medium-sized (0.01 to 0.1%) within its sample. This likely reflects a read error, since a far larger clone is one base away. The rearrangement joins TRDV2 to TRDJ3, with TRDD3 identical over 7 bases. V shed 0 bases and J 5 bases; nucleotides not matched to a gene: 30. Germline loops: CDR1 GEAIGNYY, CDR2 EKD. The CDR3 sequence is 25 residues long. The CDR3 bases are TGTGCCTGTGACACCGTGAGTGGATGGGGGACCCCGCTTCGTTTATCGTCCCGGGACACCCGACAGATGTTTTTC. Amino acids: CACDTVSGWGTPLRLSSRDTRQMFF.

This clone has only a few counts. Translating this DNA gives a protein that differs at residue 5 from the TCRdb one, which belongs to a much larger clone; a read error is likely, and the protein shown is this translation. The rearrangement joins TRDV2 to TRDJ3; unclear D gene. The CDR3 has 15 residues. Germline V gene lookup returns CDR1 GEAIGNYY and CDR2 EKD. Trimming pared 4 bases from V and 0 bases from J, leaving 6 bases between. The chain's CDR3 is CACEGLSWDTRQMFF. The CDR3 DNA follows: TGTGCCTGTGAAGGCCTCTCCTGGGACACCCGACAGATGTTTTTC.

This clone is medium-sized in the sample. V usage is TRDV2 and J usage is TRDJ1; 9 bases are a match to TRDD3. CDR1 and CDR2 from the germline V gene are GEAIGNYY and EKD. CDR3 size: 14 residues. The V segment lost 3 bases and the J segment 8 bases; nucleotides outside the gene matches: 9. CDR3 sequence (DNA): TGTGCCTGTGACGAACTGGGGGAGGACTTGAAACTCATCTTT. Protein: CACDELGEDLKLIF.

With regard to this clone: The protein held in TCRdb is that of a much larger clone and does not match this DNA's translation at residue 8, likely because of a read error; the protein shown is translated from the DNA. The chain has TRDV2 and TRDJ1, with TRDD3 identical over 8 bases. V was clipped by 0 bases and J by 0 bases; unmatched bases: 11. This CDR3 has 18 residues. Germline CDR1 reads GEAIGNYY; CDR2 reads EKD. The CDR3, as DNA: TGTGCCTGTGACACCCTCTATAATGGGGGATCCTACACCGATAAACTCATCTTT. As protein: CACDTLYNGGSYTDKLIF.

In its sample, this clone ranks as medium-sized. CDR3 loop: CACDGVLGDTQYTDKLIF. CDR3 in DNA: TGTGCCTGTGACGGGGTTCTGGGGGATACGCAGTACACCGATAAACTCATCTTT. The chain recombines TRDV2 with TRDJ1; TRDD3 matches at 12 bases. V lost 3 bases, J lost 0 bases, and 10 bases stayed unmatched. CDR1 is GEAIGNYY and CDR2 is EKD in the germline V gene. CDR3 length: 18 residues.